The count of the clone carrying this T cell receptor beta chain is one. This entry belongs to a study of shared clonotypes between healthy human individuals. Measured with immunoSEQ multiplex PCR; TCRdb has only the in-frame clones, and not every one. The table lists over a million clones, over 95% of them singletons. The specimen was naive CD4+ T cells sorted from blood. Subset denoted: CD45RA+ positively selected. The source of this sequence is a man under 40 in good health.

CDR3 sequence reads: CASSPGSGGTRTDTQYF. CDR3 bases: TGTGCCAGCAGCCCCGGTTCTGGGGGCACCCGCACAGATACGCAGTATTTT. The chain has TRBV9 and TRBJ2-3; possible D gene TRBD1, 6 bases. Germline V CDR1 and CDR2: SGDLS, YYNGEE. V was cut by 4 bases and J by 1 base, with 19 bases left in between. The CDR3 spans 17 residues.